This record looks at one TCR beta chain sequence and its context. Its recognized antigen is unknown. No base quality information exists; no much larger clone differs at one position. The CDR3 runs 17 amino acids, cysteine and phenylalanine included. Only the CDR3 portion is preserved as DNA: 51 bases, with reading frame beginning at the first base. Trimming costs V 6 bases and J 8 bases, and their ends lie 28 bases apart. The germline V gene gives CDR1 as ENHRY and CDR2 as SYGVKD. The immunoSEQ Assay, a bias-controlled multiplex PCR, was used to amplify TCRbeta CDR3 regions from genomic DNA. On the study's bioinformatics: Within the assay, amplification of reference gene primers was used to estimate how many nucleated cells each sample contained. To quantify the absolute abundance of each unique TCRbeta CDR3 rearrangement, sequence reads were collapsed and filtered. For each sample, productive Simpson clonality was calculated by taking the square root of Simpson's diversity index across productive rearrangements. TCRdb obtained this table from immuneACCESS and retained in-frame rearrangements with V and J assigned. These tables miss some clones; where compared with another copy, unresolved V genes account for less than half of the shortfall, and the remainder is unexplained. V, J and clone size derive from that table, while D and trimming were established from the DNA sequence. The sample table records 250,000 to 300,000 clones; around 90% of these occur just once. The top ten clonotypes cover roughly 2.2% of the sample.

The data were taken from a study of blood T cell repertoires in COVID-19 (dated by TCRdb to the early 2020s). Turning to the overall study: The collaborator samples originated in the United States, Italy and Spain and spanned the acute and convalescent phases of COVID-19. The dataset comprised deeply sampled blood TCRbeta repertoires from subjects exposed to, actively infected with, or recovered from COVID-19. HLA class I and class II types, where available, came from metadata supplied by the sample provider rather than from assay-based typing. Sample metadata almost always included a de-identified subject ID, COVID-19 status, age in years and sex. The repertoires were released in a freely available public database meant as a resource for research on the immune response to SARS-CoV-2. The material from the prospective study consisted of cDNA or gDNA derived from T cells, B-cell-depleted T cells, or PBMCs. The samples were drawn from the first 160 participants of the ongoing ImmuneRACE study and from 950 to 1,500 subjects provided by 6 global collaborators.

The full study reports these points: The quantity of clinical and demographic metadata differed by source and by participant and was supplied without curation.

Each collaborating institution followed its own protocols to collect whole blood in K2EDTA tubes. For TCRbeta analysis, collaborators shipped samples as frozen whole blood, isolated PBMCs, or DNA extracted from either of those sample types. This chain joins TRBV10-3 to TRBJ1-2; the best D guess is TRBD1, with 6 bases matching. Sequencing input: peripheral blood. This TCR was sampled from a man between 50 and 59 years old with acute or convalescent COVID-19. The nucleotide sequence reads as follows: TGTGCCATCAGCGAGAATAGGGACACTCAAGGGACCTACGGCTACACCTTC. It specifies CAISENRDTQGTYGYTF.